The rows below give T cell receptor beta chains drawn from one sample of a study of CD8 T cells in Susac syndrome. TCRdb passed the immunoSEQ multiplex PCR reads through MiXCR, listing each CDR3 protein once. The sample holds under 150,000 distinct CDR3 sequences; 85% to 95% are singletons and the top ten take approximately 0.3%. Sample: CD8+ T cells from PBMCs. The source of these receptors is a human donor in good health. Each CDR3 is given with its conserved first and last residue. The D gene is left open where the match is weak. Size is stated for part of the rows, as once, few or many counts, or as a class when the clone is expanded.

>TRBJ2-5|TRBD1|TRBV2|NA
TGTGCCAGCAGACCCGGGACAGAAGAGACCCAGTACTTC
CASRPGTEETQYF
>TRBJ2-5|TRBD1|TRBV4-3|NA
TGCGCCAGCAGCCAAGGTTGGGGACAGACCCAAGAGACCCAGTACTTC
CASSQGWGQTQETQYF
>TRBJ2-7|TRBD2|TRBV20-1|NA
TGCAGTGCCTGGACTAGCGGTTCCTACGAGCAGTACTTC
CSAWTSGSYEQYF
>TRBJ1-1|NA|TRBV27|NA
TGTGCCAGCAGGTACAAACTGGGAGGTACTGAAGCTTTCTTT
CASRYKLGGTEAFF
>TRBJ2-2|TRBD2|TRBV7-9|once
TGTGCCAGCAGCACTAGCGGATCCTTGGGCGGGGAGCTGTTTTTT
CASSTSGSLGGELFF
>TRBJ2-5|NA|TRBV28|NA
TGTGCCAGCACCCTCTTGGTTGGGGATACCCAGTACTTC
CASTLLVGDTQYF
>TRBJ1-2|TRBD1|TRBV27|NA
TGTGCCAGCAGGGGGACTGCCAGGGGGAGTGGCTACACCTTC
CASRGTARGSGYTF
>TRBJ2-7|NA|TRBV4-3|NA
TGCGCCAGCAGCCAAGAACGTCCGGGACCGAAATACTCCTACGAGCAGTACTTC
CASSQERPGPKYSYEQYF
>TRBJ2-3|TRBD2|TRBV30|NA
TGTGCCTGGAGTGTACTAGCGGGAGCGGTAGATACGCAGTATTTT
CAWSVLAGAVDTQYF
>TRBJ2-7|TRBD2|TRBV6-5|NA
TGTGCCAGCAGTGCCCTAGCGGGAGGGCCATACGAGCAGTACTTC
CASSALAGGPYEQYF
>TRBJ2-7|TRBD2|TRBV4-2|NA
TGTGCCAGCAGCCAGGGACTAGCGGGTTGGGAGCAGTACTTC
CASSQGLAGWEQYF
>TRBJ2-1|NA|TRBV27|NA
TGTGCCAGCAGTTTAGGTAGGGGGGGCTACAATGAGCAGTTCTTC
CASSLGRGGYNEQFF
>TRBJ2-1|TRBD2|TRBV7-9|NA
TGTGCCAGCAGCTGGACTAGCGGGAGGGGGATCTCCTACAATGAGCAGTTCTTC
CASSWTSGRGISYNEQFF
>TRBJ2-7|NA|TRBV3-1|NA
TGTGCCAGCAGTCAATCAGGGGACTCCTACGAGCAGTACTTC
CASSQSGDSYEQYF
>TRBJ2-7|TRBD2|TRBV27|NA
TGTGCCAGCAGTGCAACTAGCGGTTCAACCTACGAGCAGTACTTC
CASSATSGSTYEQYF
>TRBJ1-5|NA|TRBV20-1|NA
TGCAGTGCTAGAGGGGCCAGCTTCAATCAGCCCCAGCATTTT
CSARGASFNQPQHF